The 5 T cell receptor beta chains presented below share a single source sample, sequenced in a study of shared clonotypes between healthy human individuals. Clones were read by immunoSEQ multiplex PCR, and TCRdb kept only the in-frame ones, dropping some. The sample holds around 1,900,000 clones, 85% to 95% seen once. As defined, naive CD8 cells were CD45RO-negative and positively selected for CCR7, with terminally differentiated effector memory CD45RA+ cells excluded. Source material: naive CD8+ T cells from PBMCs. These receptors originate from a man aged 18 to 30 in good health. Some clones in this sample may be carry-over from other donors' samples.

V is TRBV7-9 and J is TRBJ2-7, with D tentatively TRBD1 (5 bases). Between the trimmed V and J ends, which lost 4 bases and 5 bases, there was a span of 9 bases. The CDR3 has 12 residues. The germline V gene encodes CDR1 SEHNR and CDR2 FQNEAQ (reference sequence). In nucleotides, the CDR3 is TGTGCCAGCAGCTCAAAGGACAACGAGCAGTACTTC. Its protein is CASSSKDNEQYF.

The chain carries TRBV7-2 and TRBJ1-1; no clear D gene. The germline V gene has CDR1 SGHTA and CDR2 FQGNSA. The CDR3 has 12 residues. V lost 8 bases and J 7 bases, leaving 14 bases between the germline ends. In nucleotides, the CDR3 is TGTGCCAGCGGCGAGCTGGGGTATGAAGCTTTCTTT. Translated: CASGELGYEAFF.

V usage is TRBV7-8 and J usage is TRBJ2-1; tentatively, D is TRBD2 (5 bases). The CDR3 has 15 amino acids. Germline V CDR1 and CDR2: SGHVS, FQNEAQ. The V and J ends lost 1 base and 9 bases respectively, with 16 bases between them. The CDR3 DNA reads TGTGCCAGCAGCTTAGTTGGTAGCGCCGCGCGTGAGCAGTTCTTC. It encodes CASSLVGSAAREQFF.

This rearrangement joins TRBV30 to TRBJ1-2; 9 bases match TRBD1. The germline V gene encodes CDR1 GTSNPN and CDR2 SVGIG (reference sequence). Germline trimming cut 1 base from V and 0 bases from J; bases unmatched to any gene: 3. The CDR3 is 15 residues long. CDR3 nucleotide sequence: TGTGCCTGGAGTGCCTGGACAGGGGCTAACTATGGCTACACCTTC. Residues: CAWSAWTGANYGYTF.

The CDR3 bases are TGTGCCTGGAATCCAGTTGCCTACAATGAGCAGTTCTTC. It encodes CAWNPVAYNEQFF. The rearrangement joins TRBV30 to TRBJ2-1; no reliable D call. CDR3 length equals 13 residues. V lost 4 bases and J 2 bases, leaving 9 bases between the germline ends. CDR1 is GTSNPN and CDR2 is SVGIG in the germline V gene (reference sequence).